This TCR beta chain was documented in a study of shared clonotypes between healthy human individuals. The genomic DNA of each subset was split evenly across several immunoSEQ plates. Sequencing used immunoSEQ multiplex PCR; TCRdb keeps in-frame clones, though not all of them. The sample lists some 2,100,000 clones, 90% to 95% occurring once. The naive CD8 population came from CD45RO-negative cells selected for CCR7, without terminally differentiated effector memory CD45RA+ cells. This clonotype was obtained from a man between 18 and 35 years old in good health. Some clones in this sample may be carry-over from other donors' samples. The sample comprised naive CD8+ T cells from PBMCs.

The CDR3, as DNA: TGCAGTGCTAGGGACTTAGGGCTCCAGTATTTT. Translation: CSARDLGLQYF. This chain connects TRBV20-1 to TRBJ2-3; TRBD2 is a possible D gene (5 bases). CDR1 is DFQATT and CDR2 is SNEGSKA in the germline V gene (reference sequence). Between the trimmed V and J ends, which lost 3 bases and 12 bases, there was a span of 13 bases. This CDR3 spans 11 amino acids.